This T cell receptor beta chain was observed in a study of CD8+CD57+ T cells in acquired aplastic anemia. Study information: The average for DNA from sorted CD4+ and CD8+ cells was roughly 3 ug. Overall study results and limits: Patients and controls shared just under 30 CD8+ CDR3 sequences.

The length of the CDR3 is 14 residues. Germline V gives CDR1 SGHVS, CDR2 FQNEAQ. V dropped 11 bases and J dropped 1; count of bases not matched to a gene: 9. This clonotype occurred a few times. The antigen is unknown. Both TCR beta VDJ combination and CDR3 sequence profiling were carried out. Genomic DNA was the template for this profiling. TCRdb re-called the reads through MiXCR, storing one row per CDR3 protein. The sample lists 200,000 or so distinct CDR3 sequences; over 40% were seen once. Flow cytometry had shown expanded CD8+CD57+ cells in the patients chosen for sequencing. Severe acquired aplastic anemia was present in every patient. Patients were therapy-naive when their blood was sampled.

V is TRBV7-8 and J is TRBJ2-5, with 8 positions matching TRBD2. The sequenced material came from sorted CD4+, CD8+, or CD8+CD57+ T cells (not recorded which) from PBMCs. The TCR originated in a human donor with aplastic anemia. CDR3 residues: CASSGGGLQETQYF. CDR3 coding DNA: TGTGCCTCCTCGGGGGGGGGGCTCCAAGAGACCCAGTACTTC.